The 2 T cell receptor beta chains below come from one sample, sequenced in a study of shared clonotypes between healthy human individuals. TCRdb's copy holds only in-frame clones and misses some; the assay was immunoSEQ multiplex PCR. The sample gives about 2.4 million clones, 85% to 95% of which show up once; over 0.12% is in the top ten. What was sequenced was naive CD4+ T cells sorted from blood. Indicated subset: CD45RA+ positively selected. These TCRs come from a man younger than 35 in good health.

V gene TRBV10-3 combines with J gene TRBJ2-7; 10 bases map to TRBD2. With 2 bases clipped from V and 3 bases from J, the junction kept 7 bases outside the gene matches. CDR3 size: 16 residues. Per germline, CDR1 ENHRY and CDR2 SYGVKD. CDR3: CAISEERGGLGYEQYF. The CDR3 nucleotides are TGTGCCATCAGTGAGGAGCGGGGGGGCCTCGGCTACGAGCAGTACTTC.

V gene TRBV19 combines with J gene TRBJ2-2; D gene unclear. CDR1 and CDR2 from the germline V gene are LNHDA and SQIVND (reference sequence). The CDR3 has 15 residues. The V end lost 4 bases, the J end lost 2 bases, and 11 bases lay between the germline ends. The CDR3 loop is CASSTGPLNTGELFF. DNA of the CDR3: TGTGCCAGTAGTACAGGACCGTTAAACACCGGGGAGCTGTTTTTT.